This T cell receptor (beta chain) emerged from a study of T cell repertoires in cytomegalovirus infection. Study-level information: Public TCR beta signatures indicated both CMV infection and matching HLA type. General observations from the study: Dominant in the ex vivo response were TCR beta clonotypes restricted by HLA-C and specific for CMV. Identification of carriers of CMV plus the relevant HLA was achieved through cumulative public TCR beta family frequency.

In regard to this clonotype: Its antigen is not known.

MiXCR was run by TCRdb on the reads, yielding one entry per CDR3 protein. Of some 680,000 distinct CDR3 sequences in the sample, 35% are singletons; the top ten hold 2.5% to 3%. Trimming cost V 2 bases and J 5 bases; bases outside gene matches: 8. Germline V gene data show CDR1 as SGHTA and CDR2 as FQGNSA. CDR3 size: 15 residues. The clonotype originates from a human donor in good health (CMV status not recorded). Some clones in this sample may be carry-over from other donors' samples. Sample: PBMCs. The chain has TRBV7-2 and TRBJ2-5, with 7 bases matching TRBD2. DNA of the CDR3: TGTGCCAGCAGCTTACAGACTAGCCTCCAGGAGACCCAGTACTTC. Its translation is CASSLQTSLQETQYF.